A selection of T cell receptor beta chains follows, all from one sample in a study of PD-1 blockade in classical Hodgkin lymphoma. The method was immunoSEQ multiplex PCR; TCRdb's version includes in-frame clones alone and lacks a portion of them. The sample consists of under 20,000 clones, 75% to 90% of them appearing once. This material consisted of peripheral blood mononuclear cells (PBMCs), taken before the second cycle of nivolumab. These receptors were taken from a human donor with classical Hodgkin lymphoma. Both conserved end residues are part of each CDR3. A D gene is named only where the DNA matches it firmly.

cdr3_nt | cdr3_aa | j_call | d_call | v_call
TGTGCCAGCAGCTTACTAGCCCCCTACGAGCAGTACTTC | CASSLLAPYEQYF | TRBJ2-7 | NA | TRBV7-4
TGCAGCGTTGAAGGGACAGGGACCAACGAGCAGTACTTC | CSVEGTGTNEQYF | TRBJ2-7 | TRBD1 | TRBV29-1
TGTGCCAGCAGTTCGACAGGGAACTACGAGCAGTACTTC | CASSSTGNYEQYF | TRBJ2-7 | TRBD1 | TRBV6-5
TGTGCCAGCAGCTTAGCCGGGGCCTACAATGAGCAGTTCTTC | CASSLAGAYNEQFF | TRBJ2-1 | NA | TRBV11-2
TGCGCCAGCAGCTTGGAGGGGCAGGGGGCCGGGGAGCTGTTTTTT | CASSLEGQGAGELFF | TRBJ2-2 | TRBD1 | TRBV5-1
TGTGCCAGCAGGGCGGACATGAACACCGGGGAGCTGTTTTTT | CASRADMNTGELFF | TRBJ2-2 | NA | TRBV6-6
TGCGCCAGCAGCTCACCGCCTCCGGACACCGGGGAGCTGTTTTTT | CASSSPPPDTGELFF | TRBJ2-2 | NA | TRBV5-1
TGTGCCAGCAGTTACGACCAGGGGGCCCCCTACGAGCAGTACTTC | CASSYDQGAPYEQYF | TRBJ2-7 | TRBD1 | TRBV6-5
TGTGCCAGCAGCTTAGTCGGGGGAGTTGGAAACACCATATATTTT | CASSLVGGVGNTIYF | TRBJ1-3 | NA | TRBV7-9
TGTGCCAGCAGCTTATCCCTTGGAGTGAGCACCGGGGAGCTGTTTTTT | CASSLSLGVSTGELFF | TRBJ2-2 | NA | TRBV7-8
TGTGCCAGCAGCGTAGCTTTGGATACTGAAGCTTTCTTT | CASSVALDTEAFF | TRBJ1-1 | NA | TRBV9
TGTGCCAGCAGTGAAAAATCGAGACTCACGAACACCGGGGAGCTGTTTTTT | CASSEKSRLTNTGELFF | TRBJ2-2 | NA | TRBV6-1